The present T cell receptor beta chain was sequenced within a study of blood T cell repertoires in COVID-19. Using immunoSEQ multiplex PCR, the repertoire was profiled, and TCRdb retains in-frame clones only, with some absent. The repertoire consists of about 59,000 clones, with approximately 90% occurring once and the leading ten covering 15% to 20%. The CDR3 totals 17 residues. Germline CDR1 is SGHRS and CDR2 is YFSETQ. V was clipped by 0 bases and J by 4 bases, with 19 bases between them. This receptor was identified in a man older than 75 with acute or convalescent COVID-19. The V call is TRBV5-1, the J call TRBJ1-1; possible D gene TRBD1, 5 bases. Source material: peripheral blood. CDR3 nucleotide sequence: TGCGCCAGCAGCTTGGGGTCTAGCGGGGGGTCGGGCACTGAAGCTTTCTTT. Amino acid sequence: CASSLGSSGGSGTEAFF.